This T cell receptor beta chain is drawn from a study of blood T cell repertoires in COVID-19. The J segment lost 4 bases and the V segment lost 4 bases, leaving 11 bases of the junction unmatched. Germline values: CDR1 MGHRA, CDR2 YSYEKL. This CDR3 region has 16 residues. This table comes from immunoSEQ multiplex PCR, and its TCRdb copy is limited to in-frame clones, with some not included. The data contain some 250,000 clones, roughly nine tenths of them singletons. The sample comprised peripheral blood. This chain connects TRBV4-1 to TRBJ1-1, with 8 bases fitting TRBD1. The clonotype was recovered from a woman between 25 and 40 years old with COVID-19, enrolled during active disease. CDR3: CASSRRGGTGVTEAFF. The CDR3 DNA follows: TGCGCCAGCAGCCGAAGGGGAGGGACAGGTGTCACTGAAGCTTTCTTT.